This TCR beta chain was identified during a study of blood T cell repertoires in COVID-19. Trimming stripped 1 base from V and 5 bases from J, with 12 bases between. The CDR3 runs 14 residues. Germline-derived CDR1 and CDR2 are SGHRS and YFSETQ. Data came from immunoSEQ multiplex PCR; TCRdb stores just in-frame clones and leaves some out. The sample holds fewer than 250,000 clones; roughly 90% are singletons and the top ten take 2.5% to 3%. This TCR came from a woman aged 25 to 45 with acute COVID-19. Sequences were obtained from PBMCs or T cells enriched from blood (not recorded which). This sequence joins TRBV5-1 and TRBJ1-1, with TRBD1 as a possible D gene (5 bases). CDR3 sequence (DNA): TGCGCCAGCAGCTTGAGGGAGGGGAGGACTGAAGCTTTCTTT. It specifies CASSLREGRTEAFF.